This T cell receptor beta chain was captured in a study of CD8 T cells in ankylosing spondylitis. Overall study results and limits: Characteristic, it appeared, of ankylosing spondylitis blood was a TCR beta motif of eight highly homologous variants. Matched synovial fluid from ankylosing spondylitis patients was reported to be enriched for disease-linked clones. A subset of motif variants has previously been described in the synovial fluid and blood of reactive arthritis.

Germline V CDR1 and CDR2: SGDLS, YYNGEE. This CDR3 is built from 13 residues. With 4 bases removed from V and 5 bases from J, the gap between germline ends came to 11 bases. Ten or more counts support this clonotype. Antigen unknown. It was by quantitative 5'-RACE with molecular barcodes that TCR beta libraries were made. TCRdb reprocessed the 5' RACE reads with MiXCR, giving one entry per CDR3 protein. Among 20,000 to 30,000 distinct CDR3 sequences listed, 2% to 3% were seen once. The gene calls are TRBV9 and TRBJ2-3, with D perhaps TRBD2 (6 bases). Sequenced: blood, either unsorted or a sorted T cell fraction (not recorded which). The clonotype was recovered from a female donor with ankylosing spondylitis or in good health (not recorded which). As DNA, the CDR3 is TGTGCCAGCAGCCCGCAGGGAGGAGATACGCAGTATTTT. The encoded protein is CASSPQGGDTQYF. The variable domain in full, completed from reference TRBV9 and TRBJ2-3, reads DSGVTQTPKHLITATGQRVTLRCSPRSGDLSVYWYQQSLDQGLQFLIQYYNGEERAKGNILERFSAQQFPDLHSELNLSSLELGDSALYFCASSPQGGDTQYFGPGTRLTVL.